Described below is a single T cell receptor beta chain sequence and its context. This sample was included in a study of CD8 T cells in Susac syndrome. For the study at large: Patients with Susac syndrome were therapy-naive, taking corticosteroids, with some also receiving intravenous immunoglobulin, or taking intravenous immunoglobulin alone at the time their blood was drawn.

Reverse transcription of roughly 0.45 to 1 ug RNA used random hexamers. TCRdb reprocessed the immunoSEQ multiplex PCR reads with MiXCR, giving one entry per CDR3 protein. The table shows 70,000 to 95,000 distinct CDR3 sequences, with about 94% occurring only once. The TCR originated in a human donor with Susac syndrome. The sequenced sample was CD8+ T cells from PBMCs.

The CDR3 sequence is CASGYGEYEQYF. In DNA, the CDR3 is TGCGCCAGTGGATACGGAGAATACGAGCAGTACTTC. The chain combines TRBV10-2 with TRBJ2-7; D is uncertain. Germline-derived CDR1 and CDR2 are WSHSY and SAAADI. Trimming removed 9 bases at V and 4 bases at J, with 13 bases between. The CDR3 runs to 12 residues.